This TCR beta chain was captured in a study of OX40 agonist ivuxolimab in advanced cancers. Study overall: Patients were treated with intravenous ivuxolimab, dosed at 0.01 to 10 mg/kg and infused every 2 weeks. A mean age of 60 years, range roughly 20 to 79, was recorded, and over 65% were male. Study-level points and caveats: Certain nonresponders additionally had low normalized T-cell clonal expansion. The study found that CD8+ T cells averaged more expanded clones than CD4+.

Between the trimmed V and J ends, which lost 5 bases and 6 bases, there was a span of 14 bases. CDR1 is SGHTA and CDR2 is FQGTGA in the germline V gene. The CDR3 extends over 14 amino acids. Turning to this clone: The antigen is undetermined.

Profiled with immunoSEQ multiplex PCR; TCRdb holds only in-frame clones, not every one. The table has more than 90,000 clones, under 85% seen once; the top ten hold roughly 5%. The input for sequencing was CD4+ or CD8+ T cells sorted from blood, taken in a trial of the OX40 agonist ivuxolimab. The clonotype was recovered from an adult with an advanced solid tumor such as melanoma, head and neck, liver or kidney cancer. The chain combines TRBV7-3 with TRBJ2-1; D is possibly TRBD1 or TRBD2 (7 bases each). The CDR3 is CASSPGGGGNEQFF. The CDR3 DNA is TGTGCCAGCAGCCCAGGGGGAGGGGGCAATGAGCAGTTCTTC.